This TCR beta chain was recorded in a study of quantifying T cell responses using KT2 cells. Study background: RNA was reverse transcribed with TCR alpha and beta constant-region primers. Under optimum conditions, T4 ligation efficiency was estimated at more than 10%.

Each cDNA got a UMI-containing oligo ligated at its 3' end. The first PCR ran approximately 4 cycles with an equimolar RC1.1 and RC1.2 beta primer mix. Starting with the second PCR, alpha and beta TCR chains went through separate processing. TCRdb re-called the UMI-ligation and nested PCR reads through MiXCR, storing one row per CDR3 protein. The repertoire has about 50,000 distinct CDR3 sequences, roughly 12% of them found once; the top ten carry about 9.4%. This clonotype was counted a few times. Trimming took 3 bases from V and 7 from J, leaving 16 bases between them. CDR3 length: 13 amino acids. The V gene's germline CDR1 is DFQATT and CDR2 SNEGSKA (reference sequence).

The sequencing sample was made of PBMCs spiked with cells of the T cell clone KT2. The source is a human donor. The J gene is TRBJ2-7, the V gene TRBV20-1; possibly TRBD1 or TRBD2 for D (5 bases each). CDR3 nucleotides: TGCAGTGCTAGGCCAGGGAGTTTAAGGGAGCAGTACTTC. This encodes CSARPGSLREQYF.